A single sample is the source of the 8 T cell receptor beta chains below, sequenced in a study of tumor-infiltrating lymphocytes in oesophageal squamous cell carcinoma. Each CDR3 protein is one row after TCRdb ran MiXCR on the PCR reads. This table has about 10,000 distinct CDR3 sequences, under 75% appearing once. Sequencing input: esophageal tumor tissue. The receptors derive from a female donor with esophageal squamous cell carcinoma.

In the case of this clonotype: The conserved phenylalanine or tryptophan is not found at the CDR3 terminus, so this likely reflects a read error. The chain employs TRBV7-3 and TRBJ2-7; 11 positions match TRBD1. The assigned J gene may be wrong: the sequence end matches TRBJ2-1 better. Germline CDR1 and CDR2: SGHTA and FQGTGA. The CDR3 runs 15 residues. Here the CDR3 DNA reads TGTGCCAGCAGCAAGGGACAGGGGGCCTACAATGAGCAGTTCTTG. Its protein product is CASSKGQGAYNEQFL.

The chain has TRBV6-8 and TRBJ2-7, with TRBD2 identical over 12 bases. The J call is uncertain, as TRBJ2-1 better fits the DNA end. The CDR3 runs 18 residues. CDR1 is MNHGY, CDR2 SAAAGT, per germline. CDR3 protein: CASSAGQILAGGYNEQFF. DNA of the CDR3: TGTGCCAGCAGCGCCGGACAGATACTAGCGGGAGGATACAATGAGCAGTTCTTC.

This clonotype qualifies as medium-sized. V and J are TRBV11-2 and TRBJ1-1; D uncertain. Trimming removed 8 bases from V and 1 base from J, with 11 bases in between. Looked up from germline, CDR1 is SGHAT and CDR2 is FQNNGV. The CDR3 sequence is 13 residues long. CDR3 residues: CASQGPGNTEAFF. The CDR3, as DNA: TGTGCCAGCCAAGGGCCGGGGAACACTGAAGCTTTCTTT.

V usage is TRBV6-1 and J usage is TRBJ2-5; TRBD2 aligns across 13 bases. V lost 6 bases to trimming and J lost 1 base; unmatched junction nucleotides: 5. CDR3 length: 16 amino acids. Germline loops: CDR1 MNHNS, CDR2 SASEGT. This CDR3 reads CASRSGTSGIQETQYF. The CDR3 coding sequence is TGTGCCAGCAGGTCCGGGACTAGCGGGATCCAAGAGACCCAGTACTTC.

A note on this clonotype: Given the absence of the conserved phenylalanine or tryptophan at the CDR3 end, a read error is likely. The DNA is left out, because the CDR3 cannot be placed on it with certainty; the CDR3 is given as TCRdb lists it. The chain carries TRBV7-3 and TRBJ2-6. Looked up from germline, CDR1 is SGHTA and CDR2 is FQGTGA. The length of the CDR3 is 8 amino acids, counting both ends. This chain's CDR3 is CASSFLII.

This clonotype occurred a few times. The V gene is TRBV11-3, the J gene TRBJ2-3; TRBD1 agrees at 9 bases. Germline CDR1 reads SGHNT; CDR2 reads YENEEA. Losses at the gene ends were 3 bases for V and 4 bases for J; bases not matched to a gene: 2. CDR3 length: 14 amino acids. The CDR3 reads CASSLGTGPDTQYF. Here the CDR3 DNA reads TGTGCCAGCAGCTTGGGGACAGGGCCAGATACGCAGTATTTT.

J is TRBJ2-5 and V is TRBV6-1, with D unresolved. The J call may be faulty, since TRBJ2-1 better matches the DNA end. This CDR3 is built from 14 residues. Germline CDR1 reads MNHNS; CDR2 reads SASEGT. The CDR3 bases are TGTGCCAGCATACCCAATCCCACCTACAATGAGCAGTTCTTC. Translation: CASIPNPTYNEQFF.

The chain employs TRBV7-2 and TRBJ2-4; D call uncertain. Germline V gene data show CDR1 as SGHTA and CDR2 as FQGNSA. The CDR3 extends over 14 amino acids. Trimming cost V 1 base and J 13 bases, with 17 bases left between them. The CDR3 DNA sequence: TGTGCCAGCAGCTTAGGGCTGTCCTACAATGAGCAGTACTTC. Amino acids: CASSLGLSYNEQYF.